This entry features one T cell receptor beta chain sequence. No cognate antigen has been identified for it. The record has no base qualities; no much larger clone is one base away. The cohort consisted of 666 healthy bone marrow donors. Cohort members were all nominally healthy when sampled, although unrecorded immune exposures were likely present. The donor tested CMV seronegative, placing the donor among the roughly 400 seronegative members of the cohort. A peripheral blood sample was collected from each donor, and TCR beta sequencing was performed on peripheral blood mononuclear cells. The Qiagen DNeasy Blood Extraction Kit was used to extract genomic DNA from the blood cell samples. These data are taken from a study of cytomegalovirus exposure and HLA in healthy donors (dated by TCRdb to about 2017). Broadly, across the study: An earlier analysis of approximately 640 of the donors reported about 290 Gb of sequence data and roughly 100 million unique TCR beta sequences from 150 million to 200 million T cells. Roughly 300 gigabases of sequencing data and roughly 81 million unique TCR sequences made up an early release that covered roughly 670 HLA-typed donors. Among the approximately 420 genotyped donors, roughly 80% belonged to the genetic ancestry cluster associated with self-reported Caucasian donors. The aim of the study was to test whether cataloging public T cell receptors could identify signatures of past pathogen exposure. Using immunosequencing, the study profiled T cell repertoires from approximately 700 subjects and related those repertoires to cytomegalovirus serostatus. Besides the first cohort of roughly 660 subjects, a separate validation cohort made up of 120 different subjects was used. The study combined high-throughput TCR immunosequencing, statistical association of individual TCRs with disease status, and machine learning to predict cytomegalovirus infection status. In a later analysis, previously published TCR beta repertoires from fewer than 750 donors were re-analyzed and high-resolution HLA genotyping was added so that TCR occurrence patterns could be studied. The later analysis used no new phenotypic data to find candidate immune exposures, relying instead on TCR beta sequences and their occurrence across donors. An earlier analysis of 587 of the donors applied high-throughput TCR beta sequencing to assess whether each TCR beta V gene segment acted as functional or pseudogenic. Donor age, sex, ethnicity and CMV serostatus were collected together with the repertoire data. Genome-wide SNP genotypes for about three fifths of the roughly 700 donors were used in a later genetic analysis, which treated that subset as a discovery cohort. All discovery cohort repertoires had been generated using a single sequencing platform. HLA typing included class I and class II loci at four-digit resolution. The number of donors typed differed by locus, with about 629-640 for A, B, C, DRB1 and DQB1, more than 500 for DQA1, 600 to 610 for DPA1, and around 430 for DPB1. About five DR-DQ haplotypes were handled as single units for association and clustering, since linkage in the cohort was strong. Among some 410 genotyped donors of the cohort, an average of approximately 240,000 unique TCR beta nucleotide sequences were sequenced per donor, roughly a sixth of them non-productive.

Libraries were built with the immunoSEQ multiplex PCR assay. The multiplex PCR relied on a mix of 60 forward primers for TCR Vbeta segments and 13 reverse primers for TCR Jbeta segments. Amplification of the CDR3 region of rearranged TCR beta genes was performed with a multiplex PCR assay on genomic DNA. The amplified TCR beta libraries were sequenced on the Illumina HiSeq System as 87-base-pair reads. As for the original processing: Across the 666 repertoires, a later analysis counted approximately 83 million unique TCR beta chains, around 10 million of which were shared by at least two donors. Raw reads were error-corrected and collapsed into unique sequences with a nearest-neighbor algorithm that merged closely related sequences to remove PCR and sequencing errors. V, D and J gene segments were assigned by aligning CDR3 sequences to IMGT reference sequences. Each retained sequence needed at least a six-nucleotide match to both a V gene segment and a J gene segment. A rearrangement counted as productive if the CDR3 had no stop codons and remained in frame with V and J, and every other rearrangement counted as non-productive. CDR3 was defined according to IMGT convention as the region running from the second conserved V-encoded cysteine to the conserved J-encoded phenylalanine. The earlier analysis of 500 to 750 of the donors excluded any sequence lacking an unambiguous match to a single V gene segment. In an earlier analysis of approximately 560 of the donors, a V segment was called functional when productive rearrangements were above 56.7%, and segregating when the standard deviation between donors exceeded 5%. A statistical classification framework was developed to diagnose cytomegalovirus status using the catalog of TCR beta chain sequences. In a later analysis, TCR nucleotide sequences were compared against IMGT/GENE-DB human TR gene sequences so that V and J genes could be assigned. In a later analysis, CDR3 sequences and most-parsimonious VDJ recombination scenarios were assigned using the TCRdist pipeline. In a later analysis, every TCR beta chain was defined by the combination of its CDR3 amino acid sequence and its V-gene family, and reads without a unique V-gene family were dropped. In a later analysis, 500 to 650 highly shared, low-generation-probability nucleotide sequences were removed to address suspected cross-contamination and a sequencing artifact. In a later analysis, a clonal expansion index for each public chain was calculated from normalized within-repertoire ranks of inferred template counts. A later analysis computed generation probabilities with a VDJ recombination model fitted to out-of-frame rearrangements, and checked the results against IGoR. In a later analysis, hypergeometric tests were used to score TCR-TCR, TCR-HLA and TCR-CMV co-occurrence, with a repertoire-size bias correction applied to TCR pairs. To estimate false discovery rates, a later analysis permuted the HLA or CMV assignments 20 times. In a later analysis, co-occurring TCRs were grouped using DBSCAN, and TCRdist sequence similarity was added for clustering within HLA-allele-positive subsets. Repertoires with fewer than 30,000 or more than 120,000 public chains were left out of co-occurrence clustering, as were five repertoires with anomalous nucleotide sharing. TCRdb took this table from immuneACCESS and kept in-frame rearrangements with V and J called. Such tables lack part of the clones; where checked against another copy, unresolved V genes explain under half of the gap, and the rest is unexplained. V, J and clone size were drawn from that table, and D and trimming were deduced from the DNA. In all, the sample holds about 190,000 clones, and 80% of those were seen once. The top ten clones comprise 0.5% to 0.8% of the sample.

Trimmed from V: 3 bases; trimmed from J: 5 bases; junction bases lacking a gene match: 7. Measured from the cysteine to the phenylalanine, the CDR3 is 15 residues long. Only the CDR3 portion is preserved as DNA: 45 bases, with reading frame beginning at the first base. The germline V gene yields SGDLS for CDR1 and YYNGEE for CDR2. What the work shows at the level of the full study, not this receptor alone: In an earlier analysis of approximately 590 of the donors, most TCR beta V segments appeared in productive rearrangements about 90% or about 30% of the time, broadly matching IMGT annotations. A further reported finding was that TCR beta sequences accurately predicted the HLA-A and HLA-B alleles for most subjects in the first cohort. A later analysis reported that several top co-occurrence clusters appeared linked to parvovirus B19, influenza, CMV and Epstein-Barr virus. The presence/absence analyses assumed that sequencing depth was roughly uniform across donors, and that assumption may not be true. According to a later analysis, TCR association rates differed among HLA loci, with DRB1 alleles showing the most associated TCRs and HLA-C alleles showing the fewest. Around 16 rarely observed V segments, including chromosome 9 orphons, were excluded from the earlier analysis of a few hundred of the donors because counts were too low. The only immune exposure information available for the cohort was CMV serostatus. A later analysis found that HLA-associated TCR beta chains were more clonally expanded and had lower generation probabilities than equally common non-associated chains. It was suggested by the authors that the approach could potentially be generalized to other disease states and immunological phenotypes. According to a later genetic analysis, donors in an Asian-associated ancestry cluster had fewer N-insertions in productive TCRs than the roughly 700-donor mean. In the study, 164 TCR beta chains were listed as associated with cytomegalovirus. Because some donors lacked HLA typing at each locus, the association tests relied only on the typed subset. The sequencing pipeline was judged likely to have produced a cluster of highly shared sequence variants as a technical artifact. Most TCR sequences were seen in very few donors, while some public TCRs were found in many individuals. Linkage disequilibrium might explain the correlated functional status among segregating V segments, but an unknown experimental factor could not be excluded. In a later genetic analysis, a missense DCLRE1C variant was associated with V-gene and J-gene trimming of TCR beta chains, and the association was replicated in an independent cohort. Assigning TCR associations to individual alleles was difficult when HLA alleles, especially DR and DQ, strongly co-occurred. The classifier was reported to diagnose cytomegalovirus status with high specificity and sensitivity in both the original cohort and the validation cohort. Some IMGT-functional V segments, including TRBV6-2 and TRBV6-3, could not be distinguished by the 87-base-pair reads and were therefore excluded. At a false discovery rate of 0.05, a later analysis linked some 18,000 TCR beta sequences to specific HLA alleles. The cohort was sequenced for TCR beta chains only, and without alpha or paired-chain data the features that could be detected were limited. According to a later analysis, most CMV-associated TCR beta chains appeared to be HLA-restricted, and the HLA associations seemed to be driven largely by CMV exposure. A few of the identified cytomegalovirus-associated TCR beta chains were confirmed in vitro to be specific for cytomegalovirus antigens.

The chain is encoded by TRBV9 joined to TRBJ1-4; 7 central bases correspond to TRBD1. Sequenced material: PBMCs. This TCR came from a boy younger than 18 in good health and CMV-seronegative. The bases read TGTGCCAGCAGCGACAGGGACAGTTTGAATGAAAAACTGTTTTTT. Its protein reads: CASSDRDSLNEKLFF.